This entry describes one T cell receptor (beta chain). This clonotype showed up just a few times. Its recognized antigen is unknown. No clone much larger than this one lies a single base away; base qualities are absent. Only healthy Caucasian donors were included. Using Miltenyi CD45RO+ enrichment and human naive T-cell isolation kits, memory (CD45RO+) and naive T cells were isolated from PBMC. The CDR3 holds 17 amino acids from the cysteine to the phenylalanine. The CDR3 DNA has 51 bases and is translated from base 1. CDR1 and CDR2, looked up from the germline V gene (reference sequence), are LNHDA and SQIVND. Trimming at the junction amounts to 10 bases on V and 4 bases on J, and the germline ends lie 28 bases apart. These data are taken from a study of identical twins (dated by TCRdb to 2016 to 2018). For the wider study: To test whether fetal clonotypes persist, the study used deep sequencing on TCR alpha and beta repertoires from monozygotic twins, unrelated adults of various ages, and cord blood. To rule out contamination, the twin experiments were replicated at different times with different library preparation protocols.

The library was made by 5' RACE. Sequencing was performed on an Illumina HiSeq 2000. Template switching introduced a universal primer binding site; the final cDNA contained a unique molecular identifier, enabling accurate counting of TCR cDNA molecules. Specific primers in the conserved constant-segment region were used to synthesize first-strand cDNA for the TCR alpha and beta chains. To control for contamination, each cDNA library was double barcoded with a SMART-Mk sample barcode plus Illumina barcodes. TruSeq adapter sequences, together with Illumina sample barcodes, were added in two successive PCR steps. The TCR alpha and beta cDNA libraries were sequenced on the Illumina HiSeq platform using custom primers. Turning to the authors' computational methods: Unique molecular identifiers were extracted from raw reads with MiGEC, and CDR3 positions were determined with MiXCR. Recombination models were inferred per individual with the repgenHMM and IGoR tools using an EM algorithm. Shared clonotype analysis was performed with the tcR package in R, normalizing sharing by the product of cloneset sizes. To study raw recombination free of thymic and clonal selection effects, out-of-frame nonproductive sequences were analyzed. TCRdb reprocessed the public reads (quality trimming at Q25 with fastp, clone calling with MiXCR) and kept in-frame beta chains. Under each unique CDR3 protein, matching rows form one entry showing the most common genes and DNA. These V and J calls rely on TCRdb rather than the paper's analysis. In this sample the table shows over 200,000 distinct CDR3 sequences, around a tenth of which occur a single time. The ten most abundant clones make up about 5.5% of the sample.

Study-wide findings and limitations: Fewer insertions were carried by abundant cord blood beta clonotypes, a similar but weaker trend appeared in young adult naive repertoires, and no such trend appeared in memory repertoires. In beta out-of-frame sequences, excess twin sharing was weaker, because having fewer shared sequences lowered the signal-to-noise ratio. Compared with coincidental sharing between unrelated individuals, out-of-frame TCR alpha sequences shared between twins showed an excess of sequences with low generation probability. Invariant T cells such as MAIT and iNKT could partly confound zero-insertion analyses, although diverse VJ usage argued against such confounding for most clonotypes. In monozygotic twins, recombination models systematically underestimated out-of-frame TCR alpha sharing, but the models matched the sharing seen between unrelated individuals. Because the same donors could not be followed over many years, the conclusions relied on cross-sectional statistical analysis.

The chain was built from TRBV19 and TRBJ1-1, with TRBD1 tentatively as D gene (5 bases match). The sequenced sample consisted of memory (CD45RO+) T cells sorted from blood. Per the publication, the cell subset or site label means: CD45RO+ enriched T cells. The clonotype comes from a young woman in good health. The CDR3: CATHSGWGTSPSTEAFF. Read as DNA, the sequence is TGTGCCACCCACTCCGGGTGGGGGACTTCCCCGAGCACTGAAGCTTTCTTT.